The sample holds one count of the clone carrying this TCR beta chain. This CDR3 spans 14 amino acids. Germline loops: CDR1 SNHLY, CDR2 FYNNEI. With V trimmed by 6 bases and J by 4 bases, 6 bases remained unmatched. The data stem from a study of Graves' ophthalmopathy and Graves' hyperthyroidism. The TCR beta CDR3 regions underwent amplification from RNA transcripts. HTBI-primed first-round RT-PCR preceded second-round multiplex PCR. TCRdb re-analysed the multiplex PCR reads in MiXCR, keeping a single row per CDR3 protein. The top ten hold roughly 2.4% of the sample, which has some 350,000 distinct CDR3 sequences, about a sixth seen once. Hyperthyroidism patients had new diagnoses, durations under 2 months, and ages of 18 to 65. In this cohort, patients with other autoimmune diseases, uncontrolled infections, pregnancy or lactation were excluded. Thyroid ultrasound, orbital computed tomography, TRAb, serum thyroxine and clinical symptoms formed the basis of diagnosis. PBMCs were isolated by Ficoll-Paque density gradient centrifugation, using around 10 ml of fresh peripheral blood as the starting material.

The specimen was peripheral blood. The source of this sequence is an adult woman with stable Graves' hyperthyroidism. The chain uses TRBV2 and TRBJ1-2, with 9 bases matching TRBD1. The CDR3 nucleotides are TGTGCCAGCAGACCCGGGACAGGGCCCTATGGCTACACCTTC. Translation gives CASRPGTGPYGYTF.